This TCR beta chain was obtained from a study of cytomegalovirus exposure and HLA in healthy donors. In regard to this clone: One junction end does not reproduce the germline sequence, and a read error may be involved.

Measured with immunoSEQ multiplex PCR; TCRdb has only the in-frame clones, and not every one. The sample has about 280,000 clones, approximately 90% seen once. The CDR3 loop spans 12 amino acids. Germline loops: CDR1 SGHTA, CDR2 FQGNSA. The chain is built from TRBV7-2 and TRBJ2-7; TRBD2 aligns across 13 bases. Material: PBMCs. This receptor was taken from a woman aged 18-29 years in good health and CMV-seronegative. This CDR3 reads CASSRTGTSGIF. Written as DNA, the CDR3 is TGTGCCAGCAGCCGTACCGGGACTAGCGGGATATTC.